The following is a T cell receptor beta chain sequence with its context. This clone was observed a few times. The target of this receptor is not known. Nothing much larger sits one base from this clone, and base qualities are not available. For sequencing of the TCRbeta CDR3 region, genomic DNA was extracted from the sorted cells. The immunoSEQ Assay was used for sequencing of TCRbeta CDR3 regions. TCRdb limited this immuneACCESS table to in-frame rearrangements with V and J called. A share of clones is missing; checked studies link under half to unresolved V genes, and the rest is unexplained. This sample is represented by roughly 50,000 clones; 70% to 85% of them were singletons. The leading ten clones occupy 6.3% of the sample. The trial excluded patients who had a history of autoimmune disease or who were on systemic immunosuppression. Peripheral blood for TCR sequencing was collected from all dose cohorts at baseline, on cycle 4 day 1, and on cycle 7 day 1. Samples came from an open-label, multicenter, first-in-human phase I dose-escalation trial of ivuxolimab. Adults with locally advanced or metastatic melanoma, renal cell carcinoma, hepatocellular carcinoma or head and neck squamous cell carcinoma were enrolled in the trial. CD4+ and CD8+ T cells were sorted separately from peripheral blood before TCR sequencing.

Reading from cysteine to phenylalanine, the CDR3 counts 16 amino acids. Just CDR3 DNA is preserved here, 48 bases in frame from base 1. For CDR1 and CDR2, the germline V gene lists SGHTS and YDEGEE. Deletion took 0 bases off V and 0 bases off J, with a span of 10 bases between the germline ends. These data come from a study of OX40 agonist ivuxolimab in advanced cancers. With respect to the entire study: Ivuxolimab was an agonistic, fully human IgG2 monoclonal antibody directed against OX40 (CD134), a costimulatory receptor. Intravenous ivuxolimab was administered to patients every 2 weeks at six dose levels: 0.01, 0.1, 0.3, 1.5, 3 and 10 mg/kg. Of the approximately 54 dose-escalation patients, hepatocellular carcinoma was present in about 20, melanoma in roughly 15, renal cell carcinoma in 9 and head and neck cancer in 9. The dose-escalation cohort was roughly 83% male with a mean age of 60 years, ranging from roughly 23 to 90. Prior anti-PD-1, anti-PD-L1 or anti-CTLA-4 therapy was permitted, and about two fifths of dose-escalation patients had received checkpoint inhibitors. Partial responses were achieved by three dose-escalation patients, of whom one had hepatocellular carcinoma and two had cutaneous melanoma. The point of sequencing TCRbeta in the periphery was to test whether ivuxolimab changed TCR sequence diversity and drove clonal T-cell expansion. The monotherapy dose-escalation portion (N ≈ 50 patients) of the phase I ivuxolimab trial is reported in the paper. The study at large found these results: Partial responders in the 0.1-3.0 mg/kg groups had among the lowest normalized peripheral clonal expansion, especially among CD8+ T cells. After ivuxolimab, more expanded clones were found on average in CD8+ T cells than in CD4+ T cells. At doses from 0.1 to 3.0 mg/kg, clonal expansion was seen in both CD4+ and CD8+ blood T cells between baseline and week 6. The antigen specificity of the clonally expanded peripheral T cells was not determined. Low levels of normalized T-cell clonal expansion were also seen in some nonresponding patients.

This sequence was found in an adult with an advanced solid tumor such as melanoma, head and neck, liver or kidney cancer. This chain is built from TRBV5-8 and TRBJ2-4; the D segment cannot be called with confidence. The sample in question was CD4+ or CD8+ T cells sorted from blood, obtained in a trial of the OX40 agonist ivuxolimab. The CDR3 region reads CASSLGQTVAKNIQYF. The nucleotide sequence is TGTGCCAGCAGCTTGGGGCAAACCGTAGCCAAAAACATTCAGTACTTC.